This entry lists 4 T cell receptor beta chains sequenced from one sample in a study of identical twins. TCRdb called the 5' RACE reads again in MiXCR, with one record for every CDR3 protein. Of just over 450,000 distinct CDR3 sequences listed, 12% to 15% are singletons. The data also belong to a second study, concerning yellow fever vaccine responses in identical twins.

The specimen sequenced was CD4+ T cells sorted from blood. These receptors were taken from a young woman in good health.

The rearrangement links TRBV11-2 to TRBJ2-2, with 7 positions matching TRBD1. V gave up 5 bases and J gave up 3 bases; unmatched junction bases: 6. Germline CDR1 reads SGHAT; CDR2 reads FQNNGV. The CDR3 consists of 15 residues. CDR3 in DNA: TGTGCCAGCAGCCTCTGGCAGGGGGACACCGGGGAGCTGTTTTTT. Translated, it gives CASSLWQGDTGELFF.

This clonotype has a handful of counts. V usage is TRBV28 and J usage is TRBJ2-2; 8 nucleotides align to TRBD1. This CDR3 contains 14 residues. The junction had 6 bases not matched to a gene; V was cut back by 7 bases and J by 5 bases. Germline CDR1 MDHEN, CDR2 SYDVKM. The CDR3 bases are TGTGCCAGCAAGATGGACAGGGCGACCGGGGAGCTGTTTTTT. It is translated as CASKMDRATGELFF.

This clonotype occurred a few times. J is TRBJ2-7 and V is TRBV5-1; D unresolved. The CDR3 is made up of 16 amino acids. Trimming removed 0 bases at V and 4 bases at J, with 17 bases between. Germline V gives CDR1 SGHRS, CDR2 YFSETQ. The CDR3 reads CASSLGVGDLTYEQYF. The CDR3 DNA reads TGCGCCAGCAGCTTGGGAGTCGGCGACTTGACATACGAGCAGTACTTC. The full variable domain, with the rest looked up from reference TRBV5-1 and TRBJ2-7, is KAGVTQTPRYLIKTRGQQVTLSCSPISGHRSVSWYQQTPGQGLQFLFEYFSETQRNKGNFPGRFSGRQFSNSRSEMNVSTLELGDSALYLCASSLGVGDLTYEQYFGPGTRLTVT.

This clonotype showed up just a few times. This rearrangement joins TRBV28 to TRBJ2-7, with TRBD1 as a possible D gene (6 bases). CDR3 length: 13 residues. Trimming took 4 bases from V and 5 from J, leaving 12 bases between them. CDR1 is MDHEN, CDR2 SYDVKM, per germline. The CDR3 DNA sequence: TGTGCCAGCAGTTCGACAGGTTTCAACGAGCAGTACTTC. This sequence encodes CASSSTGFNEQYF.